A single sample gave rise to the 17 T cell receptor beta chains below, sequenced in a study of beta chain features in type 1 diabetes. The isolated RNA, all of it, was reverse transcribed, so expressed TCRB transcripts were what got sequenced. Assay: immunoSEQ multiplex PCR; the TCRdb copy retains only in-frame clones and omits some. The sample lists approximately 300,000 clones, more than 9.5% occurring once. Material: naive CD4+ T cells from blood. Receptor source: a woman in her 30s in good health.

As concerns this clone: Other DNA sequences in this specimen translate into the identical CDR3. The chain couples TRBV9 to TRBJ2-1; 9 bases are a match to TRBD2. Germline assignment: CDR1 SGDLS and CDR2 YYNGEE. This CDR3 comprises 16 residues. Trimming took 2 bases from V and 0 from J; bases not matched to a gene: 3. The CDR3 DNA follows: TGTGCCAGCAGCGTGACTAGCGGACACTCCTACAATGAGCAGTTCTTC. This translates into CASSVTSGHSYNEQFF. The variable domain in full, completed from reference TRBV9 and TRBJ2-1, reads DSGVTQTPKHLITATGQRVTLRCSPRSGDLSVYWYQQSLDQGLQFLIQYYNGEERAKGNILERFSAQQFPDLHSELNLSSLELGDSALYFCASSVTSGHSYNEQFFGPGTRLTVL.

The rearrangement links TRBV6-1 to TRBJ2-1, with D maybe TRBD2 (6 bases). Germline V lookup: CDR1 MNHNS, CDR2 SASEGT. The CDR3 contains 15 residues. Between the trimmed V and J ends, which lost 8 bases and 3 bases, there was a span of 17 bases. The CDR3 region has the DNA TGTGCCAGCCCCGGGGGAGCGGGCTTCTACAATGAGCAGTTCTTC. This gives the protein CASPGGAGFYNEQFF.

The chain is built from TRBV18 and TRBJ2-3, with TRBD2 matching over 11 bases. The CDR3 is 16 residues long. CDR1 and CDR2 from the germline V gene are KGHSH and LQKENI. With 4 bases clipped from V and 8 bases from J, the junction kept 11 bases outside the gene matches. CDR3: CASSRPLAGGPPTQYF. As DNA, the CDR3 is TGTGCCAGCTCACGACCCCTAGCGGGAGGACCCCCTACGCAGTATTTT.

The chain is built from TRBV4-2 and TRBJ2-2, with TRBD2 matching 11 bases. V gave up 0 bases and J gave up 5 bases; unmatched junction bases: 2. CDR1 is LGHNA, CDR2 YNFKEQ, per germline. This CDR3 has 16 residues. CDR3 sequence: CASSQDRTSGTGELFF. As DNA, the CDR3 is TGTGCCAGCAGCCAAGATAGGACTAGCGGGACCGGGGAGCTGTTTTTT.

This clone was counted a few times. The chain couples TRBV28 to TRBJ2-7; D remains unclear. The germline CDR1 and CDR2 sequences are MDHEN and SYDVKM. The CDR3 extends over 12 amino acids. Deletions cut 5 bases from V and 2 bases from J, with 7 bases between. CDR3 nucleotide sequence: TGTGCCAGCAGTCTCGTCCCCTACGAGCAGTACTTC. Its translation is CASSLVPYEQYF.

This rearrangement joins TRBV11-1 to TRBJ2-7; the D gene is possibly TRBD1 (6 bases). CDR1 is SGHAT and CDR2 is FQDESV in the germline V gene (reference sequence). The V end lost 5 bases, the J end lost 5 bases, and 16 bases lay between the germline ends. This CDR3 has 14 amino acids. The CDR3 DNA follows: TGTGCCAGCAGCCTCCTTACAGGGTACCACGAGCAGTACTTC. It encodes CASSLLTGYHEQYF.

This clone was picked up a small number of times. The CDR3 coding sequence is TGTGCCAGCAGCTTGGTTAGCGGGAGTGCAGATACGCAGTATTTT. Its protein is CASSLVSGSADTQYF. The V and J genes are TRBV5-4 and TRBJ2-3, with 9 bases matching TRBD2. V shed 0 bases and J 4 bases; nucleotides not matched to a gene: 3. The CDR3 covers 15 residues. Germline CDR1 is SGHNT and CDR2 is YYREEE (reference sequence).

The chain couples TRBV4-2 to TRBJ2-3; D gene unclear. V was cut by 0 bases and J by 5 bases, with 6 bases left in between. Germline CDR1 LGHNA, CDR2 YNFKEQ. This CDR3 region has 13 residues. CDR3 bases: TGTGCCAGCAGCCAAGATCGGAGAGATACGCAGTATTTT. It codes for CASSQDRRDTQYF.

Only a few counts were recorded for this clone. The chain has TRBV11-2 and TRBJ2-1; 9 bases are shared with TRBD2. The CDR3 has 15 amino acids. Germline-derived CDR1 and CDR2 are SGHAT and FQNNGV. With V trimmed by 5 bases and J by 8 bases, 10 bases remained unmatched. CDR3 coding DNA: TGTGCCAGCAGCCCCGGTGGGGGACTAGCCTATGAGCAGTTCTTC. Its protein is CASSPGGGLAYEQFF.

This clone was seen only a few times. The rearrangement uses TRBV27 and TRBJ2-1, with 11 bases aligning to TRBD2. Looked up from germline, CDR1 is MNHEY and CDR2 is SMNVEV (reference sequence). V shed 5 bases, J shed 8 bases, and the junction held 14 bases outside the gene matches. The CDR3 spans 17 residues. In DNA, the CDR3 is TGTGCCAGCAGTCGCCCCGTTCTAGCGGGAGGTGTGTATGAGCAGTTCTTC. Encoded protein: CASSRPVLAGGVYEQFF.

In its sample, this clone was seen a few times. The chain combines TRBV28 with TRBJ2-7; D uncertain. CDR1 and CDR2 (germline): MDHEN, SYDVKM. Trimming took 5 bases from V and 3 from J, leaving 14 bases between them. This CDR3 spans 14 amino acids. CDR3 in DNA: TGTGCCAGCAGTGCGCCCGAAGTATTCTACGAGCAGTACTTC. Protein product: CASSAPEVFYEQYF.

The chain uses TRBV6-5 and TRBJ2-6, with D tentatively TRBD1 (6 bases). CDR3 size: 15 residues. CDR1 and CDR2 (germline): MNHEY, SVGAGI. V was shortened by 6 bases and J by 2 bases, with 11 bases between the two germline ends. In DNA, the CDR3 is TGTGCCAGCAGAATAAACAGGGCTGGGGCCAACGTCCTGACTTTC. Protein sequence: CASRINRAGANVLTF.

This clone was seen a few times. V is TRBV7-9 and J is TRBJ1-4; no firm D call. The germline V gene has CDR1 SEHNR and CDR2 FQNEAQ (reference sequence). V dropped 0 bases and J dropped 0 bases, with 8 bases sitting between them. The CDR3 is 16 residues long. The DNA for the CDR3 is TGTGCCAGCAGCTTAGCGATGCACTCAACTAATGAAAAACTGTTTTTT. This gives the protein CASSLAMHSTNEKLFF.

This chain uses TRBV30 with TRBJ2-2, with 8 bases matching TRBD2. CDR1 and CDR2 (germline): GTSNPN, SVGIG (reference sequence). The junction had 7 bases not matched to a gene; V was cut back by 1 base and J by 6 bases. The CDR3 runs 15 residues. In DNA, the CDR3 is TGTGCCTGGAGTGCGGGAGGGCAGGGGTCCGGGGAGCTGTTTTTT. Protein sequence: CAWSAGGQGSGELFF. Complete variable domain (other parts from reference TRBV30 and TRBJ2-2): SQTIHQWPATLVQPVGSPLSLECTVEGTSNPNLYWYRQAAGRGLQLLFYSVGIGQISSEVPQNLSASRPQDRQFILSSKKLLLSDSGFYLCAWSAGGQGSGELFFGEGSRLTVL.

This chain connects TRBV18 to TRBJ1-5; D possibly corresponds to TRBD1 (6 bases). The CDR3 has 13 amino acids. V lost 6 bases to trimming and J lost 3 bases, with 9 bases between them. Germline loops: CDR1 KGHSH, CDR2 LQKENI. CDR3: CASSTGHNQPQHF. The CDR3 DNA reads as TGTGCCAGCTCCACAGGGCACAATCAGCCCCAGCATTTT.

The rearrangement joins TRBV5-4 to TRBJ2-7; the match to TRBD2 covers 12 bases. There are 19 residues in the CDR3. Losses at the gene ends were 4 bases for V and 0 bases for J; bases not matched to a gene: 14. Germline V gene sequence: CDR1 SGHNT, CDR2 YYREEE (reference sequence). CDR3 sequence: CASSIPPGLAGLSSYEQYF. The CDR3 region has the DNA TGTGCCAGCAGCATACCGCCGGGACTAGCGGGCCTAAGCTCCTACGAGCAGTACTTC.

This clone occurred a few times. This chain joins TRBV12-5 and TRBJ2-2; tentatively, D is TRBD2 (6 bases). Germline V CDR1 and CDR2: LGHNT, FRNRAP. The length of the CDR3 is 17 residues. The V end was cut by 6 bases, the J end by 1 base, with 18 bases between. CDR3 DNA sequence: TGTGCTAGTGGAAACTCCATAGCGGTCGAGAACACCGGGGAGCTGTTTTTT. This codes for CASGNSIAVENTGELFF.